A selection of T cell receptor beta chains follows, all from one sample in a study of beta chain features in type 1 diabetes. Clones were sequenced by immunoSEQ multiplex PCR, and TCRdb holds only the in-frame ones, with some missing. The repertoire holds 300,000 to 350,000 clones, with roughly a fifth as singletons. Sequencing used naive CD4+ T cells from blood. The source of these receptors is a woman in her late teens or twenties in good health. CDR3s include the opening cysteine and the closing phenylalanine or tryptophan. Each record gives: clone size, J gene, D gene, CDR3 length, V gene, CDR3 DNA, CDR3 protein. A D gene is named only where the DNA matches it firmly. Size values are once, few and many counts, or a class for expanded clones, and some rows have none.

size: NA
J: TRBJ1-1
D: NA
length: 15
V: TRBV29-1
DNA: TGCAGCGTTGTCCAGGGGCCCAGGCGAGACTCTGAAGCTTTCTTT
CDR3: CSVVQGPRRDSEAFF

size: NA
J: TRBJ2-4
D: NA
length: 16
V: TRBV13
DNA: TGTGCCAGCAGCTTAGGAGCAGGGGCCTCCCGATATATTCAGTACTTC
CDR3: CASSLGAGASRYIQYF

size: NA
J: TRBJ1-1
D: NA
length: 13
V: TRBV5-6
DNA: TGTGCCAGCAGCTTGGACTTCGGGGGACCGCTACTCTTT
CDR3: CASSLDFGGPLLF

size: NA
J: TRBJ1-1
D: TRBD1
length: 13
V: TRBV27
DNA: TGTGCCAGCAGGAGACAGGGGAACACTGAAGCTTTCTTT
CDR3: CASRRQGNTEAFF

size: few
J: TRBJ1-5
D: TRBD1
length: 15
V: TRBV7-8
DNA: TGTGCCAGCAGCCCTGGACAGGGTCCCAATCAGCCCCAGCATTTT
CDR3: CASSPGQGPNQPQHF

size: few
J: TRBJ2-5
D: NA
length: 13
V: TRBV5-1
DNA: TGCGCCAGCAGCTTCGGGGAAACAGAGACCCAGTACTTC
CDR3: CASSFGETETQYF

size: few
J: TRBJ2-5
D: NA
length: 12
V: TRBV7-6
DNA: TGTGCCAGCAGCTTATCGGGGGAGACCCAGTACTTC
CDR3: CASSLSGETQYF

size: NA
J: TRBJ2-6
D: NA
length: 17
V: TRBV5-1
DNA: TGCGCCAGCAGCTTACGTGGTACAGCCTCTGGGGCCAACGTCCTGACTTTC
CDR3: CASSLRGTASGANVLTF

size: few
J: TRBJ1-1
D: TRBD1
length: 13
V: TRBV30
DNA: TGTGCCTGGAGTTCGGACAGGGGTACTGAAGCTTTCTTT
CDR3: CAWSSDRGTEAFF

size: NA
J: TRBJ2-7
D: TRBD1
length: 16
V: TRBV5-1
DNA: TGCGCCAGCAGCTTGAGTGTCGGACAGGGGTGGAACGAGCAGTACTTC
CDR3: CASSLSVGQGWNEQYF

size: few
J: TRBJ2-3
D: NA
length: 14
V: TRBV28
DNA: TGTGCCAGCGTCAGGGGGACTAGCACAGATACGCAGTATTTT
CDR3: CASVRGTSTDTQYF

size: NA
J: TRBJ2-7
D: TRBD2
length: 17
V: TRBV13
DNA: TGTGCCAGCAGCTTAGGGCCCAGGGGTAGCGGGGGCTACGAGCAGTACTTC
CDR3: CASSLGPRGSGGYEQYF

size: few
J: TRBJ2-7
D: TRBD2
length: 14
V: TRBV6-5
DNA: TGTGCCAGCAGGCCTATAGCGGGAGGTTACGAGCAGTACTTC
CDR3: CASRPIAGGYEQYF

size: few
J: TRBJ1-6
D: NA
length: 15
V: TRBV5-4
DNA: TGTGCCAGCAGCTTGCAAGGGGGAAATAATTCACCCCTCCACTTT
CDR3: CASSLQGGNNSPLHF

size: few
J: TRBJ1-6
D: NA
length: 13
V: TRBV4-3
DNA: TGCGCCAGCAGCCAGGACTGGAATTCACCCCTCCACTTT
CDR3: CASSQDWNSPLHF

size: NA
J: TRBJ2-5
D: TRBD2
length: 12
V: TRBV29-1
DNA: TGCAGCGTACTAGCGGGAGGAGAGACCCAGTACTTC
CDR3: CSVLAGGETQYF

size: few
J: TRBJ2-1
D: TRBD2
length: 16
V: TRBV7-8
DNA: TGTGCCAGCAGCCCAGGGAGGGTCAGACCCTACAATGAGCAGTTCTTC
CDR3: CASSPGRVRPYNEQFF

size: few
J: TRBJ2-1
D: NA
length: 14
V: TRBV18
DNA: TGTGCCAGCTCACCACGCAGGGACTACAATGAGCAGTTCTTC
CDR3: CASSPRRDYNEQFF

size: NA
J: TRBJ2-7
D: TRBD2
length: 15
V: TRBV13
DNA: TGTGCCAGCAGCTCTGACGGGAGGGCCCTCGACGAGCAGTACTTC
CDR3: CASSSDGRALDEQYF

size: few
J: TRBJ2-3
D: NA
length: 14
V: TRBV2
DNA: TGTGCCAGCAACCGGCAGACTAGCACAGATACGCAGTATTTT
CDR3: CASNRQTSTDTQYF

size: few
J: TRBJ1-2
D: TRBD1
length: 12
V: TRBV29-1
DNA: TGCAGCGCTGGGACAGGGTGGATTGGCTACACCTTC
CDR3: CSAGTGWIGYTF

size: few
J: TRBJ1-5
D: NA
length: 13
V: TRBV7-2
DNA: TGTGCCAGCAGTTTACAGGGAAATCAGCCCCAGCATTTT
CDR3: CASSLQGNQPQHF

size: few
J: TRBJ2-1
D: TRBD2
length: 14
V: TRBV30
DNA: TGTGCCTGGAGATTAGCGGGAGGGTACAATGAGCAGTTCTTC
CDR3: CAWRLAGGYNEQFF

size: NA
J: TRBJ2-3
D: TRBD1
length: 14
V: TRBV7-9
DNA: TGTGCCAGCAGCCCCGGGACAGTCACAGATACGCAGTATTTT
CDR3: CASSPGTVTDTQYF

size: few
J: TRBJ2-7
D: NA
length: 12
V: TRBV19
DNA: TGTGCCAGTAGTAGCCGGGGGTACGAGCAGTACTTC
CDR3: CASSSRGYEQYF

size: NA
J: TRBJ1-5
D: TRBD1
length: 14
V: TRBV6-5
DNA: TGTGCCAGCAGACCAGACAGGGGGCATCAGCCCCAGCATTTT
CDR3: CASRPDRGHQPQHF

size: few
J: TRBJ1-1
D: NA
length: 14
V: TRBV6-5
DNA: TGTGCCAGCACTCGATCGGACACAGTCTCTGAAGCTTTCTTT
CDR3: CASTRSDTVSEAFF

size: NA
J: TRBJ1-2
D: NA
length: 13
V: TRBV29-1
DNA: TGCAGCGTTGAGGGAGAGGGTCTGAGTGGCTACACCTTC
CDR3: CSVEGEGLSGYTF

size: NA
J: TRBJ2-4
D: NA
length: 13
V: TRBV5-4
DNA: TGTGCCAGCAGCCTTAAGGGGGAGAACATTCAGTACTTC
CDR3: CASSLKGENIQYF

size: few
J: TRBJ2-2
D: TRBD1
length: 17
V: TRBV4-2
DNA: TGTGCCAGCAGCCGCTCTCTTATCGAGACAGGGTTCCGGGAGCTGTTTTTT
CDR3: CASSRSLIETGFRELFF

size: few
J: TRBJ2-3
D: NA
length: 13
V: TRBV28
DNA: TGTGCCAGCAGTTTATCCTCCACAGATACGCAGTATTTT
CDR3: CASSLSSTDTQYF

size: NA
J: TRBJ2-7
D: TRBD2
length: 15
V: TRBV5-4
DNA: TGTGCCAGCAGCTTTCCCCTAGCGGGAGCGAACGAGCAGTACTTC
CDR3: CASSFPLAGANEQYF

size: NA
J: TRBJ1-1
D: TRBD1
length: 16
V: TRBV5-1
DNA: TGCGCCAGCAGCACACAGGGGTGGAGGGGAAACACTGAAGCTTTCTTT
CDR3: CASSTQGWRGNTEAFF

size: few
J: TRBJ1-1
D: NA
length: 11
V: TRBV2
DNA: TGTGCCAGCGACGGGGGACGGGGAGCTTTCTTT
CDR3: CASDGGRGAFF

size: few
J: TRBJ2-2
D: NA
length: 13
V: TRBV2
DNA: TGTGCCAGCAGCTCGGACTCCACCGGGGAGCTGTTTTTT
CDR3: CASSSDSTGELFF

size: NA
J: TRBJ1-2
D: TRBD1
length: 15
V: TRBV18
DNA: TGTGCCAGCTCACCACAGGACAGGGCTGGCTATGGCTACACCTTC
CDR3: CASSPQDRAGYGYTF

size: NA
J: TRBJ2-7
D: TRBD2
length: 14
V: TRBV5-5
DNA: TGTGCCAGCAGCGACTTGCGGGGGTCCTACGAGCAGTACTTC
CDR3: CASSDLRGSYEQYF

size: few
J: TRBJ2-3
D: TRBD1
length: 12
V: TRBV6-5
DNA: TGTGCCAGCAGCCTACAGGGGGATACGCAGTATTTT
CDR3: CASSLQGDTQYF

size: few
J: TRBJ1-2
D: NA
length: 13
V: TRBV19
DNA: TGTGCCAGTGCGCCAGGAATAAACTATGGCTACACCTTC
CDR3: CASAPGINYGYTF

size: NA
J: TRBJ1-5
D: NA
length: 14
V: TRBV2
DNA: TGTGCCAGCAGTGGGGCTGCAGGGAATCAGCCCCAGCATTTT
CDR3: CASSGAAGNQPQHF

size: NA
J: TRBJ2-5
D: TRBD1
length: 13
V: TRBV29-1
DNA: TGCAGCGTCGCAGGGGGTGGGGAAGAGACCCAGTACTTC
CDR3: CSVAGGGEETQYF

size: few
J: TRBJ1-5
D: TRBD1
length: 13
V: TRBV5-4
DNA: TGTGCCAGCAGTTACGGACAGGGCCAGCCCCAGCATTTT
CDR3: CASSYGQGQPQHF

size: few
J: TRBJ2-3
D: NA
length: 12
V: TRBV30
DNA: TGTGCCTGGAGTCGGGGATCAGATACGCAGTATTTT
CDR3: CAWSRGSDTQYF

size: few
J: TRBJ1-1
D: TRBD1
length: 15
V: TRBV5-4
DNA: TGTGCCAGCACCAAAGGACAGGCCATGAACACTGAAGCTTTCTTT
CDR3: CASTKGQAMNTEAFF

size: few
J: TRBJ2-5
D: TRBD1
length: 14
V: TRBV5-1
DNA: TGCGCCAGCAGCTTCCGACAGGGGGAAGAGACCCAGTACTTC
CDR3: CASSFRQGEETQYF

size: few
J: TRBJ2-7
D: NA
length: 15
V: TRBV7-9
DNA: TGTGCCAGCAGCTTAGGAGCCTCTTACAGTCTCGGGCAGTACTTC
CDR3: CASSLGASYSLGQYF

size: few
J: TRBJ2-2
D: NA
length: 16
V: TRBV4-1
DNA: TGCGCCAGCAGCCAAGAGCCGGGGGGCCGAAGCGGGGAGCTGTTTTTT
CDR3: CASSQEPGGRSGELFF

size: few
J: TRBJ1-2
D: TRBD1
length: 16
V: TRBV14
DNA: TGTGCCAGCAGCTACACCGGGGGACAGCCTAACTATGGCTACACCTTC
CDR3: CASSYTGGQPNYGYTF

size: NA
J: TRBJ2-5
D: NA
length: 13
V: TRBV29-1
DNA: TGCAGCGTTGAAGGACAGCCTCAAGAGACCCAGTACTTC
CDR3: CSVEGQPQETQYF

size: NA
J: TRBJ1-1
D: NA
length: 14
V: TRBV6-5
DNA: TGTGCCAGCACCCGCCCAGGCATGAACACTGAAGCTTTCTTT
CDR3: CASTRPGMNTEAFF

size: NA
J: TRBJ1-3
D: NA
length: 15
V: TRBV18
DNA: TGTGCCAGCTCACCACAGGGGAACTCTGGAAACACCATATATTTT
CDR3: CASSPQGNSGNTIYF

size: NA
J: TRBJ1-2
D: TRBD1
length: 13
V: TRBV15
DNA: TGTGCCACCAGCGGGACAGGGTTGGAAGGCTACACCTTC
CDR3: CATSGTGLEGYTF

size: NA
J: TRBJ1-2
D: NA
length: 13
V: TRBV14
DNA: TGTGCCAGCAGCCCCGGACAGCACTATGGCTACACCTTC
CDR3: CASSPGQHYGYTF

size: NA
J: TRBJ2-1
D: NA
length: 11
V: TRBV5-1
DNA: TGCGCCAGCAGCTTGTCCGGTGAGCAGTTCTTC
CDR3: CASSLSGEQFF